These 17 T cell receptor beta chains originate from one sample sequenced in a study of metastatic and nonmetastatic thyroid tumors. With MiXCR, TCRdb reprocessed the PCR reads. The sample contains around 34,000 clones, over 20% of which appear only once. Patients had received no treatment of any kind before thyroid surgery. Sequenced input: tumor tissue. These TCRs come from a male donor with papillary thyroid cancer or a benign thyroid nodule (not recorded which). Some clones in this sample may be carry-over from other donors' samples.

This clone was recorded many times. This chain uses TRBV5-6 with TRBJ1-1, with 12 bases identical to TRBD1. Unmatched junction bases numbered 7, after V lost 4 bases and J lost 3 bases. CDR3 length: 16 amino acids. Germline V gene sequence: CDR1 SGHDT, CDR2 YYEEEE. This CDR3 reads CASSLPGQGADTEAFF. CDR3 DNA: TGTGCCAGCAGCCTCCCGGGACAGGGGGCGGACACTGAAGCTTTCTTT. Looking up the rest from reference TRBV5-6 and TRBJ1-1 gives the full variable domain: DAGVTQSPTHLIKTRGQQVTLRCSPKSGHDTVSWYQQALGQGPQFIFQYYEEEERQRGNFPDRFSGHQFPNYSSELNVNALLLGDSALYLCASSLPGQGADTEAFFGQGTRLTVV.

This clone appeared many times. The genes are TRBV5-4 and TRBJ2-3, with D unresolved. With 4 bases removed from V and 8 bases from J, the gap between germline ends came to 11 bases. In germline, CDR1 is SGHNT, CDR2 YYREEE (reference sequence). CDR3 length equals 12 residues. CDR3 in amino acids: CASSLELGTQYF. The CDR3 nucleotides read TGTGCCAGCAGCCTAGAGTTGGGTACGCAGTATTTT.

This sequence joins TRBV5-7 and TRBJ1-2; 11 bases map to TRBD1. TRBV5-7 belongs to the ORF category, with a function that is uncertain. This CDR3 region has 13 residues. V lost 4 bases and J lost 8; bases outside the gene matches: 4. As DNA, the CDR3 is TGTGCCAGCAGCACGGGACAGGGGGAAGGCTACACCTTC. Its protein product is CASSTGQGEGYTF.

This clone appeared many times. The chain couples TRBV4-1 to TRBJ2-7, with 12 positions matching TRBD2. V trimming: 4 bases; J trimming: 4 bases; junction bases outside the gene matches: 2. CDR1 MGHRA and CDR2 YSYEKL come from the germline V gene. The length of the CDR3 is 14 residues. This CDR3 reads CASSRTSGEYEQYF. In DNA form, the CDR3 reads TGCGCCAGCAGCCGGACTAGCGGGGAGTACGAGCAGTACTTC.

This rearrangement joins TRBV20-1 to TRBJ2-7, with 10 positions matching TRBD1. The CDR3 extends over 15 amino acids. Germline CDR1 DFQATT, CDR2 SNEGSKA (reference sequence). V lost 3 bases and J lost 3; bases outside the gene matches: 8. The chain's CDR3 is CSARGTGDAYYEQYF. CDR3 in DNA: TGCAGTGCTAGGGGGACAGGGGACGCTTACTACGAGCAGTACTTC.

The chain links TRBV4-2 to TRBJ2-2, with a tentative D call TRBD2 (6 bases). The CDR3 extends over 16 amino acids. The ends were cut back, 0 bases at V and 4 bases at J, with 12 bases in the middle. Germline values: CDR1 LGHNA, CDR2 YNFKEQ. CDR3 protein: CASSQDVDGSTGELFF. CDR3 nucleotides: TGTGCCAGCAGCCAAGATGTAGACGGGAGCACCGGGGAGCTGTTTTTT.

Concerning this clone: Just one base apart from a much larger clone, this may be a read error. The rearrangement links TRBV3-1 to TRBJ2-7; TRBD2 aligns across 7 bases. The ends lost 0 bases at V and 13 bases at J; junction bases unmatched: 12. The CDR3 extends over 14 amino acids. Germline V lookup: CDR1 LGHDT, CDR2 YNNKEL (reference sequence). The CDR3 spells CASSQDGGSGTSYF. In DNA form, the CDR3 reads TGTGCCAGCAGCCAAGATGGAGGAAGCGGGACCAGCTACTTC.

CDR3 nucleotide sequence: TGTGCCAGCAGTTTATCCTCAGGCGGTTTCTACGAGCAGTACTTC. Residues: CASSLSSGGFYEQYF. The chain uses TRBV27 and TRBJ2-7; D call uncertain. V dropped 0 bases and J dropped 3 bases, with 12 bases sitting between them. Germline loops: CDR1 MNHEY, CDR2 SMNVEV (reference sequence). This CDR3 is built from 15 residues.

This clone was seen at least ten times. The chain joins TRBV11-2 to TRBJ2-1; D unresolved. V shed 2 bases and J shed 11 bases, with 7 bases lying between them. This CDR3 region has 11 residues. Germline assignment: CDR1 SGHAT and CDR2 FQNNGV. The CDR3 bases are TGTGCCAGCAGCTTAACTTTCCAGCAGTTCTTC. The encoded protein is CASSLTFQQFF.

In the case of this clone: Other DNA sequences in the sample encode the same CDR3. V is TRBV5-4 and J is TRBJ2-3; D unclear. This CDR3 has 14 amino acids. The germline V gene has CDR1 SGHNT and CDR2 YYREEE (reference sequence). V was trimmed by 2 bases and J by 4 bases, leaving 11 bases between them. The CDR3 coding sequence is TGTGCCAGCAGCTTCACCGGCAGGCCAGATACGCAGTATTTT. Amino acids: CASSFTGRPDTQYF.

This clone was observed many times. J is TRBJ2-1 and V is TRBV7-9; 11 positions agree with TRBD1. CDR1 and CDR2 (germline): SEHNR, FQNEAQ (reference sequence). With 5 bases clipped from V and 0 bases from J, the junction kept 3 bases outside the gene matches. This CDR3 is built from 16 residues. The CDR3 region has the DNA TGTGCCAGCAGCGTCGGGACAGGGGGCTCCTACAATGAGCAGTTCTTC. Translating it yields CASSVGTGGSYNEQFF.

This clone was seen ten or more times. Since a much larger clone is just one base distant, this may be a read error. Other DNA sequences in the sample encode the same CDR3. CDR3 sequence reads: CSARDQRNPPYEQYF. CDR3 DNA: TGCAGTGCTAGGGATCAGAGGAATCCCCCCTACGAGCAGTACTTC. This chain uses TRBV20-1 with TRBJ2-7; D remains ambiguous. This CDR3 contains 15 residues. Germline assignment: CDR1 DFQATT and CDR2 SNEGSKA (reference sequence). Between the trimmed V and J ends, which lost 3 bases and 2 bases, there was a span of 17 bases.

This clone was found many times. Written as DNA, the CDR3 is TGTGCCAGCAGTTCACTAGCGGGAGCCCAAGGAGGGGAGCTGTTTTTT. Its translation is CASSSLAGAQGGELFF. This chain uses TRBV12-3 or TRBV12-4 with TRBJ2-2; TRBD2 agrees at 11 bases. The CDR3 runs to 16 residues. The V gene end was trimmed by 4 bases and the J gene end by 8 bases; junction bases not matched to a gene: 9.

This clone has a handful of counts. The chain recombines TRBV6-9 with TRBJ2-7, with no clear D. The V and J ends lost 2 bases and 4 bases respectively, with 9 bases between them. Germline loops: CDR1 MNHGY, CDR2 SVAAGI. This CDR3 spans 13 amino acids. CDR3 residues: CASSYPGRYEQYF. CDR3 sequence (DNA): TGTGCCAGCAGTTATCCGGGCAGGTACGAGCAGTACTTC.

This clone has at least ten counts. Mismatch with germline at one junction end may stem from a read error. This chain links TRBV6-1 with TRBJ1-1; D uncertain. Germline CDR1 is MNHNS and CDR2 is SASEGT. There are 15 residues in the CDR3. The CDR3 DNA is TGTGCCAGCGCGAGGCAGTCGGTGTTCCGCACTGAAGCTCTCTTT. It codes for CASARQSVFRTEALF.

This clone was counted many times. J is TRBJ2-7 and V is TRBV5-4, with 7 bases fitting TRBD1. This CDR3 comprises 15 residues. CDR1 is SGHNT, CDR2 YYREEE, per germline (reference sequence). Trimming cost V 6 bases and J 2 bases; bases outside gene matches: 11. The CDR3 is CASKPDRVGTYEQYF. The CDR3 DNA sequence: TGTGCCAGCAAGCCCGACAGGGTAGGGACCTACGAGCAGTACTTC.

Many counts were recorded for this clone. DNA for the CDR3: TGTGCCAGCAGCTTAGACCAGGGGATTGAAGCTTTCTTT. It is translated as CASSLDQGIEAFF. V and J are TRBV11-2 and TRBJ1-1, with D possibly being TRBD1 (6 bases). The V and J ends lost 0 bases and 7 bases respectively, with 9 bases between them. In germline, CDR1 is SGHAT, CDR2 FQNNGV. The length of the CDR3 is 13 residues. The whole variable domain, remainder taken from reference TRBV11-2 and TRBJ1-1, is EAGVAQSPRYKIIEKRQSVAFWCNPISGHATLYWYQQILGQGPKLLIQFQNNGVVDDSQLPKDRFSAERLKGVDSTLKIQPAKLEDSAVYLCASSLDQGIEAFFGQGTRLTVV.